Detailed here is one T cell receptor (beta chain). Study members were between about 18 and 100 years old and lived in approximately 25 US regions. The data stem from a study of blood T cell repertoires in COVID-19. The wider study: Researchers got acute and convalescent COVID-19 samples from the United States, Italy and Spain. PBMCs, B-cell-depleted T cells, or T cells provided the cDNA or gDNA that made up the material.

The CDR3 contains 17 residues. Germline-derived CDR1 and CDR2 are LGHNT and FRNRAP. The ends were cut back, 0 bases at V and 0 bases at J, with 15 bases in the middle. Per the study methods: Cell counts per sample came from amplifying reference gene primers. Produced via immunoSEQ multiplex PCR; TCRdb's table is partial and in-frame only. V, J and clone size were drawn from that table, and D and trimming were deduced from the DNA. Here the sample spans nearly 250,000 clones, around 88% being singletons. The TCR sequence derives from a woman aged 45 to 65 who had recovered from COVID-19. The chain links TRBV12-5 to TRBJ2-7; a possible D gene is TRBD2 (5 bases). The specimen sequenced was PBMCs or T cells enriched from blood (not recorded which). As DNA, the CDR3 is TGTGCTAGTGGTTTGGTTAGGTCCCAGGAGGACTCCTACGAGCAGTACTTC. It encodes CASGLVRSQEDSYEQYF.